This entry lists 6 T cell receptor beta chains sequenced from one sample in a study of cytomegalovirus exposure and HLA in healthy donors. Primers for the PCR totalled 60 Vbeta and 13 Jbeta. Produced via immunoSEQ multiplex PCR; TCRdb's table is partial and in-frame only. The sample includes about 96,000 clones, 64% of them seen just once. Sequences were obtained from PBMCs. The receptors come from a man aged 60 to 75 in good health and CMV-seronegative.

The J gene is TRBJ2-3, the V gene TRBV14; 8 nucleotides align to TRBD2. The junction had 3 bases not matched to a gene; V was cut back by 3 bases and J by 1 base. The CDR3 consists of 15 residues. Germline-derived CDR1 and CDR2 are SGHDN and FVKESK. The CDR3 DNA sequence: TGTGCCAGCAGCCAGCCGGGACTAGGCACAGATACGCAGTATTTT. Encoded protein: CASSQPGLGTDTQYF.

The J gene is TRBJ2-2, the V gene TRBV25-1; 10 bases are a match to TRBD1. The CDR3 has 13 amino acids. Germline V CDR1 and CDR2: MGHDK, SYGVNS. Trimming removed 7 bases from V and 7 bases from J; junction bases left unmatched: 3. DNA of the CDR3: TGTGCCAGCAAGGGACAGGGGTACGGGGAGCTGTTTTTT. Translation: CASKGQGYGELFF. Using reference TRBV25-1 and TRBJ2-2 for the parts outside the CDR3, the full variable domain is EADIYQTPRYLVIGTGKKITLECSQTMGHDKMYWYQQDPGMELHLIHYSYGVNSTEKGDLSSESTVSRIRTEHFPLTLESARPSHTSQYLCASKGQGYGELFFGEGSRLTVL.

There are a few counts of this clone. The chain employs TRBV28 and TRBJ2-7; D is possibly TRBD1 (6 bases). This CDR3 spans 18 amino acids. Germline lookup yields CDR1 MDHEN and CDR2 SYDVKM. Trimming pared 7 bases from V and 0 bases from J, leaving 25 bases between. CDR3 sequence: CASTESRLRDKSSYEQYF. CDR3 nucleotide sequence: TGTGCCAGCACCGAAAGTCGTTTAAGGGACAAGAGCTCCTACGAGCAGTACTTC. Full variable domain (outside the CDR3, taken from reference TRBV28 and TRBJ2-7): DVKVTQSSRYLVKRTGEKVFLECVQDMDHENMFWYRQDPGLGLRLIYFSYDVKMKEKGDIPEGYSVSREKKERFSLILESASTNQTSMYLCASTESRLRDKSSYEQYFGPGTRLTVT.

The V gene is TRBV11-2, the J gene TRBJ1-2, with TRBD1 identical over 8 bases. Germline V gives CDR1 SGHAT, CDR2 FQNNGV. The CDR3 loop spans 15 amino acids. V lost 5 bases to trimming and J lost 7 bases; unmatched junction nucleotides: 12. The CDR3 loop reads CASSPIRTGSRGYTF. The CDR3 nucleotides are TGTGCCAGCAGCCCTATAAGGACAGGGAGTCGTGGCTACACCTTC.

The chain links TRBV6-5 to TRBJ1-1, with a possible D match to TRBD1 (5 bases). The CDR3 has 14 residues. In germline, CDR1 is MNHEY, CDR2 SVGAGI. V lost 2 bases and J 2 bases, leaving 9 bases between the germline ends. The CDR3 loop reads CASSYLGGNTEAFF. DNA for the CDR3: TGTGCCAGCAGTTACCTGGGGGGAAACACTGAAGCTTTCTTT.

This clone is a singleton in its sample. The chain carries TRBV14 and TRBJ1-1; no definite D call. The CDR3 has 14 amino acids. Germline V lookup: CDR1 SGHDN, CDR2 FVKESK. Trimming took 2 bases from V and 8 from J, leaving 15 bases between them. CDR3: CASSQNVRGGEAFF. The CDR3 DNA reads TGTGCCAGCAGCCAAAATGTCCGGGGAGGGGAAGCTTTCTTT.